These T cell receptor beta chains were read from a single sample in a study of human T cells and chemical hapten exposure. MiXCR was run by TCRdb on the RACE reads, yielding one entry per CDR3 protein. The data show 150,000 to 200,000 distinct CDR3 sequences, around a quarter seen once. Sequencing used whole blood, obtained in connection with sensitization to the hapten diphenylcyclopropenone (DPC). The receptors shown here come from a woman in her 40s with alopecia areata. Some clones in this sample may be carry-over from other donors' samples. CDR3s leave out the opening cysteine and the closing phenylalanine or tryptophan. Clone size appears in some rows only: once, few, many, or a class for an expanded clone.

ASSPGRLSDPIYGYT	.	TRBV7-9	TRBJ1-2
SARRLGRDTQY	.	TRBV20-1	TRBJ2-3
ASSLGRMTAGELF	.	TRBV7-9	TRBJ2-2
SARVGDTLAGVGF	.	TRBV20-1	TRBJ2-1
ASSQEPGALLYNEQF	few	TRBV4-3	TRBJ2-1
ASRRVGFGYT	.	TRBV25-1	TRBJ1-2
SALVRRQGGLAGNEQF	many	TRBV20-1	TRBJ2-1
ASSRGREETQY	.	TRBV7-2	TRBJ2-5
ASSPPSGILNEQF	.	TRBV18	TRBJ2-1
ASSLGLAGPLNNEQF	.	TRBV5-1	TRBJ2-1
AWSVPGGRSYNEQF	once	TRBV30	TRBJ2-1
ASSQAGRTYNEQF	.	TRBV11-3	TRBJ2-1
ASSLAPNREVAF	.	TRBV7-2	TRBJ1-1
ATSPHGISSSSGANVLT	.	TRBV24-1	TRBJ2-6
ASSRPGTGSEQF	.	TRBV4-1	TRBJ2-1
SASVSSNEQF	.	TRBV20-1	TRBJ2-1
ASSRTEQETQY	.	TRBV6-2/TRBV6-3	TRBJ2-5
ATSPERGLGSPLH	.	TRBV15	TRBJ1-6
ATRTGGARRRDEQY	.	TRBV6-2/TRBV6-3	TRBJ2-7
SVAQGAGNQPQH	.	TRBV29-1	TRBJ1-5
SATFGSGEQY	many	TRBV20-1	TRBJ2-7
AISESRGPYGYT	few	TRBV10-3	TRBJ1-2
ASNLGLYGELF	.	TRBV28	TRBJ2-2
AISESRGGTQPQH	many	TRBV10-3	TRBJ1-5
ASSDSREMSTEAF	few	TRBV7-9	TRBJ1-1
ASTQTSYNSPLH	.	TRBV28	TRBJ1-6
SVEEGTSSYEQY	.	TRBV29-1	TRBJ2-7
ASSLSGLAAGANVLT	few	TRBV28	TRBJ2-6
ASKVGTGNNEQF	once	TRBV6-2/TRBV6-3	TRBJ2-1
ATSDKRRAGAAADTQY	few	TRBV24-1	TRBJ2-3
SAPKGPMNTEAF	few	TRBV20-1	TRBJ1-1
SVQQGALETQY	many	TRBV29-1	TRBJ2-5
ASSFGRAGAGELF	.	TRBV28	TRBJ2-2
ATSNRHGNTEAF	.	TRBV15	TRBJ1-1
ASSSPSGGVNYGYT	few	TRBV28	TRBJ1-2
ASRGELSSEQY	.	TRBV5-1	TRBJ2-7
ASSLWSGGEKLF	.	TRBV7-2	TRBJ1-4
ASRATSGSFSEQF	few	TRBV5-1	TRBJ2-1
ASSLGDVGNTIY	few	TRBV7-2	TRBJ1-3
ASSYALAGNTGELF	.	TRBV6-6	TRBJ2-2
ASSQESSGSQNIQY	few	TRBV4-1	TRBJ2-4
ASIGLAGSGYEQY	many	TRBV6-2/TRBV6-3	TRBJ2-7
SARDLRGQETQY	few	TRBV20-1	TRBJ2-5
SAMNYEQY	few	TRBV20-1	TRBJ2-7
ASSLTGGEDTQY	.	TRBV7-3	TRBJ2-3
ASSFQAGELF	.	TRBV6-6	TRBJ2-2
SARNRDRSVYEQY	.	TRBV20-1	TRBJ2-7
ASSSPGQVNYGYT	.	TRBV6-5	TRBJ1-2
SAFSDRVLRNEQF	few	TRBV20-1	TRBJ2-1
ASTHLSSGQETQY	few	TRBV27	TRBJ2-5
ASSSPTANTEAF	many	TRBV6-5	TRBJ1-1
SAERGTNTGELF	few	TRBV29-1	TRBJ2-2
ASSSTYEQY	many	TRBV7-2	TRBJ2-7
ASSQGPGAGGYT	few	TRBV4-3	TRBJ1-2
ASSPPTGTFDEQY	many	TRBV5-5	TRBJ2-7
ASRSLAGVSGANVLT	.	TRBV28	TRBJ2-6
ASQGGAAGQPQH	.	TRBV28	TRBJ1-5
ASSPRDAGRALH	.	TRBV5-1	TRBJ1-6
ASSPPGAHEQY	.	TRBV18	TRBJ2-7
ASSYSKFRDTEAF	.	TRBV6-5	TRBJ1-1